This T cell receptor (beta chain) was sequenced in a study of cytomegalovirus exposure and HLA in healthy donors. Study-wide background: The approximately 120 validation repertoires were produced on the same platform as the roughly 660 repertoires of the first cohort. This was reported in a later analysis. Whole-study results and caveats: The study labeled 170 or so TCR beta chains cytomegalovirus-associated.

Details on this clone: The antigen remains undetermined.

The validation cohort, a group of 100 to 150 subjects, included the donors and was separate from the roughly 670-subject first cohort. Data came from immunoSEQ multiplex PCR; TCRdb stores just in-frame clones and leaves some out. The data show some 220,000 clones, over 80% seen once. V was clipped by 6 bases and J by 3 bases, with 8 bases between them. Germline CDR1 DFQATT, CDR2 SNEGSKA (reference sequence). The CDR3 runs 11 residues. The chain couples TRBV20-1 to TRBJ2-5; D ambiguous. The sequencing sample was made of PBMCs. The clonotype comes from a woman between 18 and 30 years old in good health and CMV-seronegative. This chain's CDR3 is CSATFKETQYF. CDR3 bases: TGCAGTGCAACTTTCAAAGAGACCCAGTACTTC.